This TCR beta chain emerged from a study of blood T cell repertoires in COVID-19. Losses at the gene ends were 4 bases for V and 0 bases for J; bases not matched to a gene: 1. Germline loops: CDR1 KGHDR, CDR2 SFDVKD. The CDR3 has 14 residues. Profiled with immunoSEQ multiplex PCR; TCRdb holds only in-frame clones, not every one. Of about 72,000 clones listed, around 86% are singletons. The chain is built from TRBV24-1 and TRBJ1-2; 7 bases map to TRBD1. The clonotype was recovered from a man aged 65 to 79 with active or convalescent COVID-19. Sequencing was done on a sample of peripheral blood. The CDR3 reads CATSDQGANYGYTF. CDR3 bases: TGTGCCACCAGTGACCAGGGGGCTAACTATGGCTACACCTTC.